This T cell receptor beta chain is from a study of identical twins. Trimming at V came to 4 bases and at J to 1 base, leaving 7 bases not matched to a gene. The CDR3 sequence is 15 residues long. Per the germline V gene, CDR1 is MGHRA and CDR2 is YSYEKL. The study's findings and limits: Out-of-frame alpha sequences common to twins exhibited an excess of low generation probability.

The table lists this clonotype with many counts. Its target is unknown. TCRdb ran MiXCR on the 5' RACE reads and lists one entry per CDR3 protein. The sample has approximately 630,000 distinct CDR3 sequences; roughly 7.2% are singletons. The data were also submitted as part of a second study, on yellow fever vaccine responses in identical twins.

This receptor was identified in a woman in her late teens or twenties in good health. This chain links TRBV4-1 with TRBJ2-7; the match to TRBD2 covers 7 bases. Material for sequencing was PBMCs. The CDR3 DNA reads as TGCGCCAGCAGCCCACTGTATAGCGGGTCCTACGAGCAGTACTTC. Its translation: CASSPLYSGSYEQYF.